This T cell receptor (beta chain) is drawn from a study of radiation and T cells in renal cell carcinoma. V lost 0 bases and J lost 2, with 9 bases in between. The CDR3 runs to 15 residues. Germline V gene sequence: CDR1 SGDLS, CDR2 YYNGEE. The time point denotes: baseline pretreatment blood. The treatment here: 15 Gy SBRT to primary tumor, nephrectomy 4 weeks later. The method was immunoSEQ multiplex PCR; TCRdb's version includes in-frame clones alone and lacks a portion of them. The repertoire holds approximately 140,000 clones, with over 80% as singletons. This material consisted of blood, taken from a patient whose treatment included radiotherapy and nephrectomy. The chain recombines TRBV9 with TRBJ1-5, with D hard to call. The sequence came from a woman in her forties or fifties with renal cell carcinoma. In DNA form, the CDR3 reads TGTGCCAGCAGCGTAGGCGGGGTGGGCAATCAGCCCCAGCATTTT. Translated: CASSVGGVGNQPQHF.